This T cell receptor (beta chain) was obtained from a study of blood T cell repertoires in COVID-19. Looking at the study overall: In each case, the material was cDNA or gDNA derived from T cells, B-cell-depleted T cells, or PBMCs.

In the original processing: Reference gene primer amplification gave nucleated cell count estimates. Here immunoSEQ multiplex PCR was the method, and the copy in TCRdb shows in-frame clones only, minus some. The V and J calls and clone size are taken from that table; D and trimming were inferred from the DNA. The top ten hold under 2.5% of the sample, which has roughly 260,000 clones, around 87% seen once. Losses at the gene ends were 3 bases for V and 5 bases for J; bases not matched to a gene: 9. Per germline, CDR1 LGHDT and CDR2 YNNKEL (reference sequence). The CDR3 has 16 amino acids. This receptor was identified in a woman aged 45-65 years with acute or convalescent COVID-19. The chain uses TRBV3-1 (or the pseudogene TRBV3-2) and TRBJ2-5; 10 bases fit TRBD2. The sequencing sample was made of peripheral blood. The CDR3 is CASSHVIAGGRETQYF. The CDR3, as DNA: TGTGCCAGCAGCCATGTGATAGCGGGAGGTCGGGAGACCCAGTACTTC.